One and the same sample provided the 14 T cell receptor beta chains below, sequenced in a study of cytomegalovirus exposure and HLA in healthy donors. Assay used: immunoSEQ multiplex PCR; TCRdb lists only in-frame clones, some missing. The data show 250,000 to 300,000 clones, around 90% seen once. Sequencing input: PBMCs. The origin of the receptors is a woman aged 18-30 years in good health and CMV-seronegative.

This CDR3 reads CASSSREAGYTF. DNA for the CDR3: TGTGCCAGTAGTAGCCGGGAGGCGGGCTACACCTTC. This chain links TRBV19 with TRBJ1-2; unclear D gene. CDR1 and CDR2 (germline): LNHDA, SQIVND (reference sequence). The CDR3 runs 12 residues. Between the trimmed V and J ends, which lost 4 bases and 8 bases, there was a span of 11 bases.

The chain is built from TRBV5-1 and TRBJ2-1; the match to TRBD1 covers 8 bases. Germline loops: CDR1 SGHRS, CDR2 YFSETQ. CDR3 size: 16 residues. V gave up 3 bases and J gave up 4 bases; unmatched junction bases: 9. As DNA, the CDR3 is TGCGCCAGCAGCTGGGGGACCGGGACAGGATACAATGAGCAGTTCTTC. Its protein product is CASSWGTGTGYNEQFF.

The CDR3 DNA reads TGTGCCAGCAGTTTAGGGGGGGACACCAACACCGGGGAGCTGTTTTTT. Translating gives CASSLGGDTNTGELFF. The V gene is TRBV28, the J gene TRBJ2-2; possibly TRBD2 for D (7 bases). Germline V gene sequence: CDR1 MDHEN, CDR2 SYDVKM. The V and J ends lost 2 bases and 2 bases respectively, with 12 bases between them. The CDR3 is 16 amino acids.

V and J are TRBV15 and TRBJ2-7; the D gene is possibly TRBD1 (6 bases). Germline loops: CDR1 LNHNV, CDR2 YYDKDF (reference sequence). This CDR3 region has 16 residues. V shed 0 bases and J shed 4 bases, with 16 bases lying between them. CDR3 sequence reads: CATSRDRPGAPYEQYV. As DNA, the CDR3 is TGTGCCACCAGCAGAGACCGCCCAGGGGCCCCTTACGAGCAGTACGTC.

This sequence joins TRBV5-4 and TRBJ2-2; D is uncertain. The V and J ends lost 5 bases and 3 bases respectively, with 8 bases between them. From germline, CDR1 is SGHNT and CDR2 YYREEE (reference sequence). This CDR3 comprises 13 residues. The CDR3 DNA reads TGTGCCAGCAGGACTCCAGACACCGGGGAGCTGTTTTTT. Translation: CASRTPDTGELFF.

The CDR3 nucleotides read TGTGCCAGCAGTGAAGCCACAGGGAACACCGGGGAGCTGTTTTTT. Translating it yields CASSEATGNTGELFF. V gene TRBV2 combines with J gene TRBJ2-2; D is perhaps TRBD1 (5 bases). The V and J ends lost 0 bases and 1 base respectively, with 6 bases between them. The CDR3 runs 15 residues. Germline V CDR1 and CDR2: SNHLY, FYNNEI.

The chain uses TRBV28 and TRBJ2-1; 10 bases match TRBD2. The germline gives CDR1 MDHEN, CDR2 SYDVKM. The CDR3 is made up of 20 amino acids. Trimming removed 2 bases from V and 0 bases from J; junction bases left unmatched: 13. DNA for the CDR3: TGTGCCAGCAGTTTAATCCCACGGACTAGCGGCTATAGCTCCTACAATGAGCAGTTCTTC. Its protein is CASSLIPRTSGYSSYNEQFF.

In this sample, this clone turned up once. The chain recombines TRBV11-2 with TRBJ2-7, with a weak D call TRBD2 (5 bases). The V and J ends lost 5 bases and 6 bases respectively, with 17 bases between them. The CDR3 spans 14 residues. Germline CDR1 is SGHAT and CDR2 is FQNNGV. The CDR3 DNA reads as TGTGCCAGCAGCCCTCCCGCCGCTAGCACCGAGCAGTACGTC. This encodes CASSPPAASTEQYV.

The chain has TRBV19 and TRBJ1-4; a possible D gene is TRBD1 (5 bases). The CDR3 is 15 residues long. The germline V gene encodes CDR1 LNHDA and CDR2 SQIVND (reference sequence). The V end lost 8 bases, the J end lost 11 bases, and 24 bases lay between the germline ends. The CDR3 DNA reads TGTGCCAGTCAGAAGGGGCCTACCTACATTTTGAAACTGTTTTTT. This gives the protein CASQKGPTYILKLFF.

The CDR3 protein is CASSRGQGVGQPQHF. For the CDR3, the DNA is TGTGCCAGTAGTAGGGGACAGGGGGTCGGTCAGCCCCAGCATTTT. The V gene is TRBV19, the J gene TRBJ1-5; 11 positions match TRBD1. Germline values: CDR1 LNHDA, CDR2 SQIVND (reference sequence). V gave up 4 bases and J gave up 6 bases; unmatched junction bases: 5. The CDR3 is 15 residues long.

V and J are TRBV5-1 and TRBJ2-7; D might be TRBD1 (5 bases). Trimming removed 1 base at V and 4 bases at J, with 15 bases between. The CDR3 is 15 amino acids. The germline CDR1 and CDR2 sequences are SGHRS and YFSETQ. CDR3 loop: CASSLYGAGEYEQYF. The CDR3 DNA follows: TGCGCCAGCAGCTTGTATGGGGCAGGTGAATACGAGCAGTACTTC.

The chain combines TRBV18 with TRBJ1-3, with D uncertain. The CDR3 runs 19 residues. V lost 2 bases to trimming and J lost 0 bases, with 20 bases between them. CDR1 is KGHSH and CDR2 is LQKENI in the germline V gene. CDR3 amino acids: CASSPKTPTDYDSGNTIYF. In DNA, the CDR3 is TGTGCCAGCTCACCAAAGACTCCGACGGACTACGACTCTGGAAACACCATATATTTT.

The V and J genes are TRBV19 and TRBJ1-1; D uncertain. The V gene's germline CDR1 is LNHDA and CDR2 SQIVND (reference sequence). This CDR3 has 14 residues. Trimming stripped 3 bases from V and 1 base from J, with 9 bases between. For the CDR3, the DNA is TGTGCCAGTAGTATCGTCAGACAGAACACTGAAGCTTTCTTT. It specifies CASSIVRQNTEAFF.

This clone came up a few times. The rearrangement uses TRBV16 and TRBJ2-7, with TRBD2 matching 9 bases. CDR1 is KGHSY, CDR2 FQNENV, per germline. The CDR3 has 14 amino acids. V trimming: 0 bases; J trimming: 4 bases; junction bases outside the gene matches: 1. CDR3 region: CASSQSSGGYEQYF. The DNA of the CDR3 is TGTGCCAGCAGCCAATCTAGCGGGGGATACGAGCAGTACTTC.